A single sample gave rise to the 5 T cell receptor beta chains below, sequenced in a study of shared clonotypes between healthy human individuals. Naive CD8 cells were CD45RO-negative, positively selected for CCR7, excluding terminally differentiated effector memory CD45RA+ cells. Libraries were prepared by immunoSEQ multiplex PCR; TCRdb keeps only in-frame clonotypes and omits some of them. Of about 2 million clones in the sample, about 94% were seen once. Sequencing was performed on naive CD8+ T cells sorted from blood. The receptors were gathered from a man younger than 35 in good health.

This clone is a singleton in its sample. This sample includes further DNA sequences coding for the same CDR3. The chain combines TRBV9 with TRBJ2-6; D unclear. V lost 0 bases and J lost 4, with 8 bases in between. CDR1 is SGDLS, CDR2 YYNGEE, per germline. The CDR3 extends over 15 amino acids. In nucleotides, the CDR3 is TGTGCCAGCAGCGTAGCTGGGTTCGGGGCCAACGTCCTGACTTTC. Protein: CASSVAGFGANVLTF.

As for this clone: This same CDR3 is encoded by further DNA sequences in the sample. The chain links TRBV10-1 to TRBJ1-6; D gene uncertain. The CDR3 is 13 amino acids. The V and J ends lost 0 bases and 7 bases respectively, with 4 bases between them. Germline V gives CDR1 WNHNN, CDR2 SYGVQD (reference sequence). The CDR3 DNA reads as TGCGCCAGCAGTGAGTCCAGAAATTCACCCCTCCACTTT. The encoded protein is CASSESRNSPLHF.

This clone was detected once. V usage is TRBV19 and J usage is TRBJ2-6; D might be TRBD2 (5 bases). This CDR3 is 15 amino acids long. The V and J ends lost 6 bases and 3 bases respectively, with 12 bases between them. In germline, CDR1 is LNHDA, CDR2 SQIVND (reference sequence). The CDR3 sequence is CASRFEGYGANVLTF. The CDR3 nucleotides read TGTGCCAGTAGATTCGAGGGTTATGGGGCCAACGTCCTGACTTTC.

This chain uses TRBV5-4 with TRBJ1-2, with D unresolved. Per the germline V gene, CDR1 is SGHNT and CDR2 is YYREEE (reference sequence). The CDR3 length is 14 residues. Deletions cut 4 bases from V and 1 base from J, with 11 bases between. In DNA, the CDR3 is TGTGCCAGCAGCATCCCGACTTATAACTATGGCTACACCTTC. It specifies CASSIPTYNYGYTF.

The chain uses TRBV6-5 and TRBJ1-5; 7 bases are shared with TRBD1. CDR3 length: 15 amino acids. Germline V gene sequence: CDR1 MNHEY, CDR2 SVGAGI. J was trimmed by 4 bases and V by 0 bases; bases with no gene match: 3. This chain's CDR3 is CASSYSGTVNQPQHF. In DNA, the CDR3 is TGTGCCAGCAGTTACTCCGGGACAGTAAATCAGCCCCAGCATTTT.